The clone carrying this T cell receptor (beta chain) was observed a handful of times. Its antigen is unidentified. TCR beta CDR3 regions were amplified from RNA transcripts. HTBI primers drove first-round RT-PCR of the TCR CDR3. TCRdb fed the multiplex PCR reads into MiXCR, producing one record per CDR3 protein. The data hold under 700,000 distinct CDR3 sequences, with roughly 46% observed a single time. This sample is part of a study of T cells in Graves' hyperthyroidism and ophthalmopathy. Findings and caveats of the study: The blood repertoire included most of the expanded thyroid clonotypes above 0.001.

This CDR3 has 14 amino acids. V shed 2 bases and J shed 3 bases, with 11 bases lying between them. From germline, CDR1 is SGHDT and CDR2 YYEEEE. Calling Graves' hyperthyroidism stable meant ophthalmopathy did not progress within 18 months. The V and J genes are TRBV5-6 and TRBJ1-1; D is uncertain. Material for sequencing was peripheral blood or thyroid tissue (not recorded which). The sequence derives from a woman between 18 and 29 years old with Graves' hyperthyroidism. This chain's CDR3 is CASSFQGRYTEAFF. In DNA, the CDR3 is TGTGCCAGCAGCTTTCAAGGGCGGTACACTGAAGCTTTCTTT.